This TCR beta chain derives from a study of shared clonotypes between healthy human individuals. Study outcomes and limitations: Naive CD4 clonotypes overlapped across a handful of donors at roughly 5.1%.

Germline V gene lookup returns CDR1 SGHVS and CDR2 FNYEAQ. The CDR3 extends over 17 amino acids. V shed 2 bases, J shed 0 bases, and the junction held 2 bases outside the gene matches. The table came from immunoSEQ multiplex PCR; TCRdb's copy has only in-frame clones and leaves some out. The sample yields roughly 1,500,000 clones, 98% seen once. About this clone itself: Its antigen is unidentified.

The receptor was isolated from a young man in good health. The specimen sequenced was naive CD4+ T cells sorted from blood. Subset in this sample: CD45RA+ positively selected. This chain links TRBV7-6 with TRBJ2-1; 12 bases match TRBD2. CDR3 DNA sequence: TGTGCCAGCAGCTTATTGGGACTAGCGGGCTCCTACAATGAGCAGTTCTTC. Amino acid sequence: CASSLLGLAGSYNEQFF.